This paragraph reports one TCR beta chain. Per the germline V gene, CDR1 is SGHVS and CDR2 is FQNEAQ. This CDR3 comprises 16 residues. After removal of 4 bases from V and 4 bases from J, the junction contained 10 bases not matched to a gene. The data originate from a study of cytomegalovirus exposure and HLA in healthy donors. Use of 60 Vbeta and 13 Jbeta primers characterized the PCR. The authors' processing: It was a later analysis that counted 83 million or so unique TCR beta chains, of which some 12 million were shared. Assay used: immunoSEQ multiplex PCR; TCRdb lists only in-frame clones, some missing. For V, J and clone size, that table is used; D and trimming come from the DNA. This sample has 190,000 or so clones; 75% to 85% occur once, and the top ten carry under 0.85%.

The origin of this receptor is a boy under 18 in good health and CMV-seronegative. The chain uses TRBV7-8 and TRBJ1-1; 9 bases map to TRBD1. Sequencing was carried out using PBMCs. CDR3 bases: TGTGCCAGCAGCTCGCACAAACAGGGGGCCTCCACTGAAGCTTTCTTT. Its protein is CASSSHKQGASTEAFF.